This TCR beta chain originates from a study of blood T cell repertoires in COVID-19. Across the study: Acute and convalescent COVID-19 specimens originated in the United States, Italy and Spain.

Under the authors' procedure: Using reference gene primer amplification, nucleated cell counts were estimated. Profiling relied on immunoSEQ multiplex PCR, and the TCRdb table lists in-frame clones only, not all of them. V and J calls plus clone size are reproduced from that table; the DNA served to infer D and trimming. The sample holds approximately 200,000 clones; around 85% are singletons and the top ten take approximately 5.3%. Germline CDR1 and CDR2: LGHDT and YNNKEL (reference sequence). This CDR3 contains 17 residues. J gave up 6 bases and V 1 base, and 8 bases lay outside the gene matches. The sequence derives from a human donor in a cohort sampled during active COVID-19. The chain is built from TRBV3-1 (or the pseudogene TRBV3-2) and TRBJ2-1; 11 bases are shared with TRBD2. The sample taken for sequencing was peripheral blood. CDR3 bases: TGTGCCAGCAGCCAAGCCCCAACTAGCGGGGGAATCAATGAGCAGTTCTTC. It is translated as CASSQAPTSGGINEQFF.